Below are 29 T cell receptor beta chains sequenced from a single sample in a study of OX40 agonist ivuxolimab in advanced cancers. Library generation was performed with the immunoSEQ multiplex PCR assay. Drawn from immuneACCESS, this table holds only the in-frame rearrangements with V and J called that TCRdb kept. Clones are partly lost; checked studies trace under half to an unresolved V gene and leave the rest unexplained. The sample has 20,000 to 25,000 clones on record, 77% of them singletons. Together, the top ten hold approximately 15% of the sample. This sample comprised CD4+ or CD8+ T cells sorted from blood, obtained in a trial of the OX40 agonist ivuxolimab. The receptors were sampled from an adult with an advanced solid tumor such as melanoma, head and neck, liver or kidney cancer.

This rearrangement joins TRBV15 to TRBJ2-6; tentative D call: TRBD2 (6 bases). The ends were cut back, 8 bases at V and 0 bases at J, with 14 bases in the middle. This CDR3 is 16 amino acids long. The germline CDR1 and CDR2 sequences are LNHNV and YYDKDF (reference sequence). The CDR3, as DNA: TGTGCCACCGGTTTTCGGGGGTACTCTGGGGCCAACGTCCTGACTTTC. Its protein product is CATGFRGYSGANVLTF.

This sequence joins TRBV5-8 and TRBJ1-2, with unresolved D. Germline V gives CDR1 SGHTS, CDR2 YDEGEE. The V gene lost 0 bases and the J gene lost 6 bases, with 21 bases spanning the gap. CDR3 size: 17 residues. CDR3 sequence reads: CASSLDRDTFDRHGYTF. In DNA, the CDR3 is TGTGCCAGCAGCTTGGATAGAGACACCTTCGACCGGCATGGCTACACCTTC.

The CDR3 DNA is TGCGCCAGCAGCTTGGTAGTTGCAGGGGGCTTCTCTGGAAACACCATATATTTT. Protein product: CASSLVVAGGFSGNTIYF. The rearrangement joins TRBV5-1 to TRBJ1-3; TRBD1 aligns across 8 bases. Germline CDR1 and CDR2: SGHRS and YFSETQ. The CDR3 extends over 18 amino acids. The ends lost 0 bases at V and 0 bases at J; junction bases unmatched: 8.

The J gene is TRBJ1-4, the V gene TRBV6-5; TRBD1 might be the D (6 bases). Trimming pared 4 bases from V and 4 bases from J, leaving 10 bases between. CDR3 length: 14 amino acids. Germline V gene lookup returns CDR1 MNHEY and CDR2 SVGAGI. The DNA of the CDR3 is TGTGCCAGCAGTTCCCCCAGGGGTAATGAAAAACTGTTTTTT. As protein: CASSSPRGNEKLFF.

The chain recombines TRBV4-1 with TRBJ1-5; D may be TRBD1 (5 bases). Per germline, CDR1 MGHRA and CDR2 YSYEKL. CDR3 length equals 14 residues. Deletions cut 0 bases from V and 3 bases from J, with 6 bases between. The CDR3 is CASSQEGTNQPQHF. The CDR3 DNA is TGCGCCAGCAGCCAAGAGGGGACCAATCAGCCCCAGCATTTT.

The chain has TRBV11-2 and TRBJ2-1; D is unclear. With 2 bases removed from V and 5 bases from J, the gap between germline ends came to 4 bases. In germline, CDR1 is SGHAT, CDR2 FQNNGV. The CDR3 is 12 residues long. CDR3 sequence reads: CASSLPDNEQFF. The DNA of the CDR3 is TGTGCCAGCAGCTTACCGGACAATGAGCAGTTCTTC.

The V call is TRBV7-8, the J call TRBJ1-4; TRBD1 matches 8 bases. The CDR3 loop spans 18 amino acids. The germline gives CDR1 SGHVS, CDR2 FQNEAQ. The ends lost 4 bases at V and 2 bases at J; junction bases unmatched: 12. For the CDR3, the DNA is TGTGCCAGCAGCTACGGACAGGGAATAAGGGCGACTAATGAAAAACTGTTTTTT. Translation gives CASSYGQGIRATNEKLFF.

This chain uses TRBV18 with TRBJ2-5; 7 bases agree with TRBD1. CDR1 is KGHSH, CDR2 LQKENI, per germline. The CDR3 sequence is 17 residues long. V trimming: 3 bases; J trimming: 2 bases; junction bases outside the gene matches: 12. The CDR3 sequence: CASSPFSRDSVQETQYF. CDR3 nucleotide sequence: TGTGCCAGCTCACCTTTTTCCCGGGACAGCGTACAAGAGACCCAGTACTTC. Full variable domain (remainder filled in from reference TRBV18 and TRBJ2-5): NAGVMQNPRHLVRRRGQEARLRCSPMKGHSHVYWYRQLPEEGLKFMVYLQKENIIDESGMPKERFSAEFPKEGPSILRIQQVVRGDSAAYFCASSPFSRDSVQETQYFGPGTRLLVL.

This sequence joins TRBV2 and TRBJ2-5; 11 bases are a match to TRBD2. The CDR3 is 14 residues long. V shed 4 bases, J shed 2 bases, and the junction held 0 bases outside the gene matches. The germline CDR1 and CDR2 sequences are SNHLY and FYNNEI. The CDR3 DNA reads TGTGCCAGCAGTGTAGCGGGGGGGCAAGAGACCCAGTACTTC. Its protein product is CASSVAGGQETQYF. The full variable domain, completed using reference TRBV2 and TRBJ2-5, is EPEVTQTPSHQVTQMGQEVILRCVPISNHLYFYWYRQILGQKVEFLVSFYNNEISEKSEIFDDQFSVERPDGSNFTLKIRSTKLEDSAMYFCASSVAGGQETQYFGPGTRLLVL.

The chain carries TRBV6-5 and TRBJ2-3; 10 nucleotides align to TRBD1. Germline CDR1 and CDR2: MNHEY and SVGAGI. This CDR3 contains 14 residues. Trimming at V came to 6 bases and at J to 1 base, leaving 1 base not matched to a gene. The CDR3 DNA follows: TGTGCCAGCAGCGGGACAGGGGGCACAGATACGCAGTATTTT. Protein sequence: CASSGTGGTDTQYF.

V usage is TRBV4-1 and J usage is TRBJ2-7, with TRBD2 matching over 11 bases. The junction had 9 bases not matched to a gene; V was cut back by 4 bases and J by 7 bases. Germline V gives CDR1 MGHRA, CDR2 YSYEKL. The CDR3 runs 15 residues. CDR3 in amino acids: CASSLLSGGGDEQYF. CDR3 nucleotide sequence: TGCGCCAGCAGCCTACTTAGCGGGGGGGGAGATGAGCAGTACTTC.

CDR3 coding DNA: TGTGCCAGCAGCCCAGGGGGCTTGGGAGAGACCCAGTACTTC. Its protein product is CASSPGGLGETQYF. The chain couples TRBV7-6 to TRBJ2-5, with 8 positions matching TRBD1. With 5 bases clipped from V and 4 bases from J, the junction kept 6 bases outside the gene matches. The CDR3 length is 14 residues. From germline, CDR1 is SGHVS and CDR2 FNYEAQ.

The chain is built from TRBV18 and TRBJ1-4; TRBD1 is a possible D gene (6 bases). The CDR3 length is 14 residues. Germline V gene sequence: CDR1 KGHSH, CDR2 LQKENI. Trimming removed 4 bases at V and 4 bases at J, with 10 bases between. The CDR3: CASSQKDSNEKLFF. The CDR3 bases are TGTGCCAGCTCACAAAAGGACAGTAATGAAAAACTGTTTTTT.

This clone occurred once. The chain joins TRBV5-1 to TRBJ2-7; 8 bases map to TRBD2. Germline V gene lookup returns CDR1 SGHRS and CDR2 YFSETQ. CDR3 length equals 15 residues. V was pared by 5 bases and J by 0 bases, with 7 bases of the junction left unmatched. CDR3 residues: CASSPRGGFSYEQYF. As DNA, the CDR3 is TGCGCCAGCAGTCCCCGGGGGGGATTCTCCTACGAGCAGTACTTC.

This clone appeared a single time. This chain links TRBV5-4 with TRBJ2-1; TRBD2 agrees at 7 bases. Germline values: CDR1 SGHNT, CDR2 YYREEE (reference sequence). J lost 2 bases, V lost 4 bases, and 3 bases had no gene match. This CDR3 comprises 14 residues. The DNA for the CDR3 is TGTGCCAGCAGCGATGGGGGGGCCTACAATGAGCAGTTCTTC. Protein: CASSDGGAYNEQFF.

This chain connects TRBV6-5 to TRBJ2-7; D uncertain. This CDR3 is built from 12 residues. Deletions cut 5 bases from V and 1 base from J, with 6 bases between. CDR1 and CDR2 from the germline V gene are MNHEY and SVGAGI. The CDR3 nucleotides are TGTGCCAGCAGTCGGACGTCCTACGAGCAGTACTTC. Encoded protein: CASSRTSYEQYF.

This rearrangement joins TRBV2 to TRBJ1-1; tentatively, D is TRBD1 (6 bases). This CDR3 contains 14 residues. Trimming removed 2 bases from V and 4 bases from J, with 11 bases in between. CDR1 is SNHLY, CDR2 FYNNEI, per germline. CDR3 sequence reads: CASSETGGFTEAFF. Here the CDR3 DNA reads TGTGCCAGCAGTGAAACTGGGGGCTTCACTGAAGCTTTCTTT.

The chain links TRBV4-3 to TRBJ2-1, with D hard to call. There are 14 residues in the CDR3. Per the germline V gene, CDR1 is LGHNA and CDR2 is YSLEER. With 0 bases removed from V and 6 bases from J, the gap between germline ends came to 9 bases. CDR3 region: CASSQDSVTNEQFF. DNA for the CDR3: TGCGCCAGCAGCCAAGATTCGGTCACCAATGAGCAGTTCTTC.

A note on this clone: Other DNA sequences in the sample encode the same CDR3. The CDR3 nucleotides read TGTGCCAGCAGTACCGATAGCAATCAGCCCCAGCATTTT. Translation gives CASSTDSNQPQHF. The chain has TRBV6-6 and TRBJ1-5, with D hard to call. The V gene's germline CDR1 is MNHNY and CDR2 SVGAGI (reference sequence). The ends were cut back, 5 bases at V and 0 bases at J, with 5 bases in the middle. This CDR3 comprises 13 residues.

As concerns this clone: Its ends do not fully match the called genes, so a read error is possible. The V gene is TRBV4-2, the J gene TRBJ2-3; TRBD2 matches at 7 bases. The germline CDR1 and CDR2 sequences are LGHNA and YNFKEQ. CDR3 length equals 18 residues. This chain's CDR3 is CASSKEEGGRGTTDTQYF. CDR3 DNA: TGTGCCAGCAGCAAAGAAGAAGGCGGGCGGGGGACCACAGATACGCAGTATTTT.

Here the CDR3 DNA reads TGTGCCAGCCACTCGGGGACAGAACTAGCGTCCCAGTACTTC. This encodes CASHSGTELASQYF. The chain uses TRBV5-6 and TRBJ2-5; D may correspond to TRBD1 or TRBD2 (7 bases each). The CDR3 contains 14 residues. The V gene lost 7 bases and the J gene lost 9 bases, with 22 bases spanning the gap. Germline V CDR1 and CDR2: SGHDT, YYEEEE.

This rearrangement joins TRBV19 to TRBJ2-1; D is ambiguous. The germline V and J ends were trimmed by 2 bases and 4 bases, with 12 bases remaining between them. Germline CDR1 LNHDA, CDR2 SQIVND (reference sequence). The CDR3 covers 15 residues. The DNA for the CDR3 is TGTGCCAGTAGTATAAGTTGGACCTCGTACAATGAGCAGTTCTTC. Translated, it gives CASSISWTSYNEQFF.

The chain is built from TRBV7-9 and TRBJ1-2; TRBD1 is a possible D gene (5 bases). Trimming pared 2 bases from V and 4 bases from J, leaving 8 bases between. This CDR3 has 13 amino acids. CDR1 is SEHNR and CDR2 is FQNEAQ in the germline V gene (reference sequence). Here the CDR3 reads CASSLRGGYGYTF. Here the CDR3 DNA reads TGTGCCAGCAGCTTAAGGGGAGGCTATGGCTACACCTTC.

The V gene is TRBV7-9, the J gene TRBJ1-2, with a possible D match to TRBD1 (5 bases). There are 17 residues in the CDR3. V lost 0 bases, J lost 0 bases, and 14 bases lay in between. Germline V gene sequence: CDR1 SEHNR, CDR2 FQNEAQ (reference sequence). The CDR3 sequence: CASSLASGRVPNYGYTF. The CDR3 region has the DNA TGTGCCAGCAGCTTAGCGTCTGGCAGGGTCCCTAACTATGGCTACACCTTC.

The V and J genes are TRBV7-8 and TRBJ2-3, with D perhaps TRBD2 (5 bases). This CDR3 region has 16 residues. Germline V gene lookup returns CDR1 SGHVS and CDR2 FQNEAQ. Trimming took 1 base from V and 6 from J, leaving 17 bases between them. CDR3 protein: CASSLGSDSRSDTQYF. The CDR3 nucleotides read TGTGCCAGCAGCTTAGGTTCGGACTCCAGGTCCGATACGCAGTATTTT.

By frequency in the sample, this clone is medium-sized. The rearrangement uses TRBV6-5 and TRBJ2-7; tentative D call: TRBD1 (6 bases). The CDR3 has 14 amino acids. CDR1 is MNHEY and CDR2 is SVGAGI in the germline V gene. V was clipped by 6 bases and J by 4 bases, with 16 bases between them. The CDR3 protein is CASSREGTSYEQYF. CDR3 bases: TGTGCCAGCAGCCGCGAGGGGACATCGTACGAGCAGTACTTC.

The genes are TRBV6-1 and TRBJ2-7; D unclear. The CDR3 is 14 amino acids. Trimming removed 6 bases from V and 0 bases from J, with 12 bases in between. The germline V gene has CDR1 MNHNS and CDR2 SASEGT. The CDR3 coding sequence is TGTGCCAGCAGGGATACGGAAAGCTCCTACGAGCAGTACTTC. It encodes CASRDTESSYEQYF.

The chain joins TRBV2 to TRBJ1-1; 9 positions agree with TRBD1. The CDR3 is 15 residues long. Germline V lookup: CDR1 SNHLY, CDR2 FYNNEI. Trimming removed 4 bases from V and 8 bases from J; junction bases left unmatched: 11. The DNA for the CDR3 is TGTGCCAGCAGTGCACCGGGACAGGGAGTAGGGGAAGCTTTCTTT. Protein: CASSAPGQGVGEAFF.

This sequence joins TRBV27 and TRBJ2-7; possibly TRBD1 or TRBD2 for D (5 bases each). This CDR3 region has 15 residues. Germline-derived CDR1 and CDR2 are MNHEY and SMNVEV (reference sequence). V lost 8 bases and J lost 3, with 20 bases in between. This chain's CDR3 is CASGPGTVSLYEQYF. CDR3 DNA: TGTGCCAGCGGCCCCGGGACCGTATCGCTCTACGAGCAGTACTTC.